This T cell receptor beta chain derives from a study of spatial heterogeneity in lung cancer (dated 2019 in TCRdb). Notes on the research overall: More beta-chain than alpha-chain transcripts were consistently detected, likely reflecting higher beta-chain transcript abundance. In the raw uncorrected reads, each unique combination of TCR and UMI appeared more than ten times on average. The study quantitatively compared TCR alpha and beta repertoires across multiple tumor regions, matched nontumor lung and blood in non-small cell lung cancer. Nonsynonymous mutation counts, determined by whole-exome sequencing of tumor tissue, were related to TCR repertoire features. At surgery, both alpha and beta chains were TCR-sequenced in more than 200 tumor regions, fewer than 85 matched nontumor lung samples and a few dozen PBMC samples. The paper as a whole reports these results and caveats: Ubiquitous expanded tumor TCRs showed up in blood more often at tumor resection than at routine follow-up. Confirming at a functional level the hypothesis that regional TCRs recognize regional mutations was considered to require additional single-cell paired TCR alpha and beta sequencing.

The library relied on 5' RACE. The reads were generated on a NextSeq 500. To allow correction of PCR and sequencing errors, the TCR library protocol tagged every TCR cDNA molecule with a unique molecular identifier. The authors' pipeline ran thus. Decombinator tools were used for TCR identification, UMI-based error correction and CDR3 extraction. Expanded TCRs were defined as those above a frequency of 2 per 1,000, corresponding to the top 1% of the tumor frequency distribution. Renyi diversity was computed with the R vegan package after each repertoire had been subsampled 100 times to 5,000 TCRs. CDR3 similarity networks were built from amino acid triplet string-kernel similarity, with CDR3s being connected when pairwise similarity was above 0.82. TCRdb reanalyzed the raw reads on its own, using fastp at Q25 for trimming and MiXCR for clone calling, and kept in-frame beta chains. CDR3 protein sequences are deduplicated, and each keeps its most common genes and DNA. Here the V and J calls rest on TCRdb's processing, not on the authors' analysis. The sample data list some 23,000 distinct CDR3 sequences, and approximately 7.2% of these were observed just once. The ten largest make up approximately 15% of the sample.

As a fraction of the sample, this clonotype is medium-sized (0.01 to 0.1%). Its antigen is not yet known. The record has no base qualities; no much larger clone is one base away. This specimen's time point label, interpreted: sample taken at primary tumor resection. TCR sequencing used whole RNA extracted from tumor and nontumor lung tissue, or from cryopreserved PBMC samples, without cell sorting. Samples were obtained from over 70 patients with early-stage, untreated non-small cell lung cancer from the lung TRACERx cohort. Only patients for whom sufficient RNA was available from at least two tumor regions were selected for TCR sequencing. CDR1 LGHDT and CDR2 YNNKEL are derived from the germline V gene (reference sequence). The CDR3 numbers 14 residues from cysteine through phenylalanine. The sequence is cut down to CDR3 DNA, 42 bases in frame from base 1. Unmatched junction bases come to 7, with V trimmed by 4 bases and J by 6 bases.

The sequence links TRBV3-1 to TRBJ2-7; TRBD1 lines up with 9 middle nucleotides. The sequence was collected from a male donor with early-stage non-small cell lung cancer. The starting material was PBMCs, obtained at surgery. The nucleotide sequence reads TGTGCCAGCAGCCTCGGGACAGGGCTAGGCGAGCAGTACTTC. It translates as CASSLGTGLGEQYF.